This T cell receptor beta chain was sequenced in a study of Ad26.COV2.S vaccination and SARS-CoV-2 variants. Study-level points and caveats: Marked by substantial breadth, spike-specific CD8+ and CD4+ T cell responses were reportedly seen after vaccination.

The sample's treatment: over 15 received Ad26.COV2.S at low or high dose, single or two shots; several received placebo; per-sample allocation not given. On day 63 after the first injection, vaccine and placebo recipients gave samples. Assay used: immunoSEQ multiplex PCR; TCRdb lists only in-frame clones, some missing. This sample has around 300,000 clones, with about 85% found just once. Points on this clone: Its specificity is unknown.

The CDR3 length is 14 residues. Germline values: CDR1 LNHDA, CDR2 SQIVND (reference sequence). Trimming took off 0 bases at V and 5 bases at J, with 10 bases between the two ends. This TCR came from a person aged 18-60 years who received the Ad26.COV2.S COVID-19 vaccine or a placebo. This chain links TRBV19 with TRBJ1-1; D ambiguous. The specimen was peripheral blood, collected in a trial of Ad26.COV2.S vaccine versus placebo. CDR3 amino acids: CASSIEGGITEAFF. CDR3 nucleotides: TGTGCCAGTAGTATAGAAGGAGGGATAACTGAAGCTTTCTTT.